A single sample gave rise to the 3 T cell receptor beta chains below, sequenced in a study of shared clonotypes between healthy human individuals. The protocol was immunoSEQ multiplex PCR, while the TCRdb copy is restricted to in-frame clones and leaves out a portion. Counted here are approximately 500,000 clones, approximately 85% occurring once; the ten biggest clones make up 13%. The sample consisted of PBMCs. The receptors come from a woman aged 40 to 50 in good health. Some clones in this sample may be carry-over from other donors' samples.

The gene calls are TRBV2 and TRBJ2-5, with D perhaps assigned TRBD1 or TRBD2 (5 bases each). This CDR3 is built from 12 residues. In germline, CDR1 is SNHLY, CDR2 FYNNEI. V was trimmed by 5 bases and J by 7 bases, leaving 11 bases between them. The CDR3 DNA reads TGTGCCAGCAGTCCGGAGAGGGGGACCCAGTACTTC. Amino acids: CASSPERGTQYF. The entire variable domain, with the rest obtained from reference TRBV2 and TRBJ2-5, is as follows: EPEVTQTPSHQVTQMGQEVILRCVPISNHLYFYWYRQILGQKVEFLVSFYNNEISEKSEIFDDQFSVERPDGSNFTLKIRSTKLEDSAMYFCASSPERGTQYFGPGTRLLVL.

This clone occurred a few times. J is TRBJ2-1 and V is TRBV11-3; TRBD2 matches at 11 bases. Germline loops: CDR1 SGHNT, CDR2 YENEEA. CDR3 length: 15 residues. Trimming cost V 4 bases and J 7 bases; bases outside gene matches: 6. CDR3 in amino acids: CASSSGLAGYNEQFF. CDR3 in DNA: TGTGCCAGCAGCTCCGGACTAGCGGGTTATAATGAGCAGTTCTTC.

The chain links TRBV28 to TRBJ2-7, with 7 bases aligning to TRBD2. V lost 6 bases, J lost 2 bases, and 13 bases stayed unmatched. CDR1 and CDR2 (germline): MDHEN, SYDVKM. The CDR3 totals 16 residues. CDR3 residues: CASSGPSGRLTYEQYF. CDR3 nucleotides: TGTGCCAGCAGCGGCCCTAGCGGCCGCCTAACCTACGAGCAGTACTTC.